A single sample is the source of the 23 T cell receptor beta chains below, sequenced in a study of blood T cell repertoires in COVID-19. Clones were read by immunoSEQ multiplex PCR, and TCRdb kept only the in-frame ones, dropping some. The sample contains about 70,000 clones, roughly 80% of which appear only once. The specimen was peripheral blood. These receptors all stem from a woman of 80 years or more with acute or convalescent COVID-19.

The CDR3 nucleotides are TGTGCCAGCAGCTTATATGGGAGTCCTAATGAAAAACTGTTTTTT. Its translation: CASSLYGSPNEKLFF. The rearrangement joins TRBV13 to TRBJ1-4, with no clear D. CDR1 and CDR2 from the germline V gene are PRHDT and FYEKMQ (reference sequence). The V end was cut by 2 bases, the J end by 3 bases, with 10 bases between. The CDR3 consists of 15 residues.

CDR3 bases: TGCGCCAGCAAGGCGGGGGTGTACAATGAGCAGTTCTTC. Residues: CASKAGVYNEQFF. The V and J genes are TRBV10-2 and TRBJ2-1, with 7 bases aligning to TRBD2. The J segment lost 4 bases and the V segment lost 7 bases, leaving 4 bases of the junction unmatched. The CDR3 loop spans 13 amino acids. Germline V CDR1 and CDR2: WSHSY, SAAADI.

The chain joins TRBV5-6 to TRBJ1-2; unclear D gene. CDR1 and CDR2 (germline): SGHDT, YYEEEE. The CDR3 is made up of 12 amino acids. The V and J ends lost 2 bases and 5 bases respectively, with 7 bases between them. The CDR3 DNA follows: TGTGCCAGCAGCTTAACGGAGTATGGCTACACCTTC. Encoded protein: CASSLTEYGYTF.

The chain recombines TRBV5-5 with TRBJ2-5; 9 bases line up with TRBD2. Germline CDR1 and CDR2: SGHKS and YYEKEE (reference sequence). V shed 0 bases and J 1 base; nucleotides not matched to a gene: 7. CDR3 length equals 17 residues. The CDR3: CASSLEAGGIGQETQYF. The CDR3 nucleotides read TGTGCCAGCAGCTTGGAAGCGGGGGGAATCGGCCAAGAGACCCAGTACTTC.

V gene TRBV18 combines with J gene TRBJ1-4, with a possible D match to TRBD1 (5 bases). Germline assignment: CDR1 KGHSH and CDR2 LQKENI. Trimming shortened V by 5 bases and J by 5 bases, and 15 bases separated the two germline ends. This CDR3 comprises 15 residues. This CDR3 is CASSTDTKLNEKLFF. In nucleotides, the CDR3 is TGTGCCAGCTCAACGGACACTAAACTCAATGAAAAACTGTTTTTT.

The chain carries TRBV18 and TRBJ1-2; maybe TRBD1 (5 bases). Germline V gives CDR1 KGHSH, CDR2 LQKENI. Trimming took off 4 bases at V and 7 bases at J, with 16 bases between the two ends. The CDR3 is 14 amino acids. CDR3 region: CASSHGGDRVGYTF. DNA for the CDR3: TGTGCCAGCTCACACGGGGGAGATAGAGTTGGCTACACCTTC.

The rearrangement uses TRBV6-6 and TRBJ1-2; D perhaps matches TRBD1 (5 bases). The CDR3 spans 12 residues. Trimming cost V 5 bases and J 5 bases, with 9 bases left between them. Germline assignment: CDR1 MNHNY and CDR2 SVGAGI (reference sequence). The CDR3 here is CASSKGPYGYTF. DNA of the CDR3: TGTGCCAGCAGTAAGGGGCCATATGGCTACACCTTC.

The chain couples TRBV15 to TRBJ2-7; 7 nucleotides match TRBD1. Germline lookup yields CDR1 LNHNV and CDR2 YYDKDF (reference sequence). Unmatched junction bases numbered 8, after V lost 0 bases and J lost 3 bases. The CDR3 runs 16 residues. CDR3 DNA sequence: TGTGCCACCAGCAGAGACTTGACAGGGAGCTTCTACGAGCAGTACTTC. As protein: CATSRDLTGSFYEQYF.

This chain's CDR3 is CASSMGTSGEGEQFF. The CDR3 DNA is TGTGCCAGCAGCATGGGGACTAGCGGGGAGGGTGAGCAGTTCTTC. The genes are TRBV9 and TRBJ2-1, with 13 bases matching TRBD2. The germline gives CDR1 SGDLS, CDR2 YYNGEE. The V and J ends lost 4 bases and 9 bases, in that order; junction bases with no gene match: 7. This CDR3 spans 15 amino acids.

V gene TRBV19 combines with J gene TRBJ2-3, with 8 bases lining up with TRBD1. Germline V gene lookup returns CDR1 LNHDA and CDR2 SQIVND (reference sequence). The CDR3 extends over 19 amino acids. After removal of 5 bases from V and 3 bases from J, the junction contained 19 bases not matched to a gene. The CDR3 loop is CASSWLPKTGDRWTDTQYF. The CDR3 bases are TGTGCCAGTAGTTGGCTACCAAAAACCGGGGACAGGTGGACAGATACGCAGTATTTT.

V and J are TRBV14 and TRBJ2-1; possibly TRBD1 for D (5 bases). The CDR3 is made up of 15 amino acids. CDR1 is SGHDN and CDR2 is FVKESK in the germline V gene. V was cut by 4 bases and J by 4 bases, with 14 bases left in between. CDR3 protein: CASSRPGRSYNEQFF. The CDR3 bases are TGTGCCAGCAGCCGCCCAGGGCGGTCGTACAATGAGCAGTTCTTC.

This chain connects TRBV27 to TRBJ2-7, with D possibly matching TRBD2 (6 bases). CDR1 is MNHEY and CDR2 is SMNVEV in the germline V gene (reference sequence). The CDR3 extends over 15 amino acids. The germline V and J ends were trimmed by 0 bases and 2 bases, with 11 bases remaining between them. The CDR3 coding sequence is TGTGCCAGCAGTTTATCGGCGGGGATAGCCTACGAGCAGTACTTC. As protein: CASSLSAGIAYEQYF.

V is TRBV6-5 and J is TRBJ1-5; 7 bases agree with TRBD1. The germline V gene has CDR1 MNHEY and CDR2 SVGAGI. The CDR3 extends over 15 amino acids. V was pared by 6 bases and J by 4 bases, with 9 bases of the junction left unmatched. The CDR3 is CASRSNSRGNQPQHF. CDR3 DNA: TGTGCCAGCAGGTCAAACAGCAGGGGGAATCAGCCCCAGCATTTT.

V and J are TRBV20-1 and TRBJ2-5, with a possible D match to TRBD1 (5 bases). The CDR3 consists of 12 residues. The V and J ends lost 3 bases and 4 bases respectively, with 9 bases between them. Germline loops: CDR1 DFQATT, CDR2 SNEGSKA (reference sequence). The CDR3 is CSASLGAETQYF. CDR3 coding DNA: TGCAGTGCTAGTTTAGGGGCAGAGACCCAGTACTTC.

The chain carries TRBV7-2 and TRBJ2-1; the D gene is possibly TRBD2 (6 bases). This CDR3 is built from 16 residues. V shed 1 base and J shed 16 bases, with 26 bases lying between them. The germline CDR1 and CDR2 sequences are SGHTA and FQGNSA. The CDR3 nucleotides read TGTGCCAGCAGCTTAGTCCTCTCTCCGGGACTCCGAAATTGTTTCTTC. It codes for CASSLVLSPGLRNCFF. Supplemented by reference TRBV7-2 and TRBJ2-1, the full variable domain reads GAGVSQSPSNKVTEKGKDVELRCDPISGHTALYWYRQSLGQGLEFLIYFQGNSAPDKSGLPSDRFSAERTGGSVSTLTIQRTQQEDSAVYLCASSLVLSPGLRNCFFGPGTRLTVL.

The chain joins TRBV19 to TRBJ2-6; possible D gene TRBD2, 8 bases. CDR1 and CDR2 (germline): LNHDA, SQIVND (reference sequence). The ends were cut back, 9 bases at V and 0 bases at J, with 27 bases in the middle. This CDR3 comprises 20 residues. DNA of the CDR3: TGTGCCAGCCCGGGACAGATTCAGCGGGGGAGCCTCTCTGGGGCCAACGTCCTGACTTTC. Translated: CASPGQIQRGSLSGANVLTF.

Written as DNA, the CDR3 is TGCGCCAGCAGCGTCCAGGGGAACCCCCAAGAGACCCAGTACTTC. As protein: CASSVQGNPQETQYF. The rearrangement links TRBV4-1 to TRBJ2-5; perhaps TRBD1 as D (6 bases). Trimming cost V 5 bases and J 1 base, with 14 bases left between them. The germline gives CDR1 MGHRA, CDR2 YSYEKL. The CDR3 sequence is 15 residues long.

This chain links TRBV2 with TRBJ2-7; D gene uncertain. This CDR3 is built from 12 residues. Germline V gene data show CDR1 as SNHLY and CDR2 as FYNNEI. V lost 6 bases, J lost 0 bases, and 6 bases lay in between. The CDR3 bases are TGTGCCAGCAGCTTCGTCTCCTACGAGCAGTACTTC. It encodes CASSFVSYEQYF.

The table lists this clone with a few counts. The CDR3 sequence is CASSREEGYTF. The DNA for the CDR3 is TGTGCCAGCAGTAGGGAGGAAGGCTACACCTTC. J is TRBJ1-2 and V is TRBV6-6; no clear D gene. V was trimmed by 5 bases and J by 8 bases, leaving 9 bases between them. The germline gives CDR1 MNHNY, CDR2 SVGAGI (reference sequence). The CDR3 runs to 11 residues.

The V and J genes are TRBV6-5 and TRBJ1-4; 7 bases fit TRBD1. V gave up 2 bases and J gave up 7 bases; unmatched junction bases: 4. Germline V gene data show CDR1 as MNHEY and CDR2 as SVGAGI. The length of the CDR3 is 14 residues. CDR3 in DNA: TGTGCCAGCAGTTACAGACAGGGCGGTGAAAAACTGTTTTTT. Residues: CASSYRQGGEKLFF.

This sequence joins TRBV6-5 and TRBJ1-1, with 10 bases fitting TRBD1. This CDR3 has 14 residues. Germline V gene lookup returns CDR1 MNHEY and CDR2 SVGAGI. After removal of 6 bases from V and 5 bases from J, the junction contained 6 bases not matched to a gene. Written as DNA, the CDR3 is TGTGCCAGCAGATCTGGGACAGGGGTTACTGAAGCTTTCTTT. It specifies CASRSGTGVTEAFF.

This clone showed up just once. This rearrangement joins TRBV20-1 to TRBJ2-7; 7 bases line up with TRBD2. The CDR3 spans 11 residues. V lost 7 bases and J lost 2; bases outside the gene matches: 2. In germline, CDR1 is DFQATT, CDR2 SNEGSKA (reference sequence). This chain's CDR3 is CSVRGAYEQYF. DNA of the CDR3: TGCAGTGTCCGGGGGGCCTACGAGCAGTACTTC.

The chain links TRBV10-3 to TRBJ1-6, with D uncertain. The CDR3 runs 14 residues. Looked up from germline, CDR1 is ENHRY and CDR2 is SYGVKD. V shed 0 bases and J shed 6 bases, with 6 bases lying between them. The CDR3 sequence is CAISESAPNSPLHF. CDR3 DNA: TGTGCCATCAGTGAGTCGGCCCCTAATTCACCCCTCCACTTT.